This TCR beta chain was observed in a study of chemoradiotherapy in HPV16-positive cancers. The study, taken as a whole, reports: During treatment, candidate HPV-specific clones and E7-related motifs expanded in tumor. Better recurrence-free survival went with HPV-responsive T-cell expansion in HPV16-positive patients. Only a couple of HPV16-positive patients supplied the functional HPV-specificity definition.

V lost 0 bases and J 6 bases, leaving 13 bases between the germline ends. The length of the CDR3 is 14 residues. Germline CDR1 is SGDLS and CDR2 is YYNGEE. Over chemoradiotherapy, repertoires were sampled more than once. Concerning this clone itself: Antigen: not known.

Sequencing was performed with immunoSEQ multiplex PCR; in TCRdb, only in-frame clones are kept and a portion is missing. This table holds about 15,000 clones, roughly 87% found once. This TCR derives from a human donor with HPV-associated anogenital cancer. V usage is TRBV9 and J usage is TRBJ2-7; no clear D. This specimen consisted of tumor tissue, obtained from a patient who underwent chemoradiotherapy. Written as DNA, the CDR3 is TGTGCCAGCAGCGTAGGTAGGGTCCCCGTCGAGCAGTACTTC. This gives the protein CASSVGRVPVEQYF.